One sample yielded the 2 T cell receptor beta chains listed below, sequenced in a study of OX40 agonist ivuxolimab in advanced cancers. Profiled with immunoSEQ multiplex PCR; TCRdb holds only in-frame clones, not every one. The sample holds 95,000 to 150,000 clones, 85% to 90% seen once. Sequenced material: CD4+ or CD8+ T cells sorted from blood, taken in a trial of the OX40 agonist ivuxolimab. The receptors were sampled from an adult with an advanced solid tumor such as melanoma, head and neck, liver or kidney cancer.

V and J are TRBV2 and TRBJ1-5; D possibly corresponds to TRBD1 (5 bases). The CDR3 totals 15 residues. V lost 5 bases to trimming and J lost 4 bases, with 15 bases between them. The germline V gene encodes CDR1 SNHLY and CDR2 FYNNEI. CDR3 in DNA: TGTGCCAGCAGTTTTAGACAGAAAACGAATCAGCCCCAGCATTTT. It encodes CASSFRQKTNQPQHF.

The chain links TRBV18 to TRBJ2-4; D unclear. CDR3 size: 12 residues. The V gene's germline CDR1 is KGHSH and CDR2 LQKENI. Trimming took off 7 bases at V and 7 bases at J, with 11 bases between the two ends. CDR3: CASLANPNIQYF. The CDR3 region has the DNA TGTGCCAGCTTGGCCAATCCGAACATTCAGTACTTC.